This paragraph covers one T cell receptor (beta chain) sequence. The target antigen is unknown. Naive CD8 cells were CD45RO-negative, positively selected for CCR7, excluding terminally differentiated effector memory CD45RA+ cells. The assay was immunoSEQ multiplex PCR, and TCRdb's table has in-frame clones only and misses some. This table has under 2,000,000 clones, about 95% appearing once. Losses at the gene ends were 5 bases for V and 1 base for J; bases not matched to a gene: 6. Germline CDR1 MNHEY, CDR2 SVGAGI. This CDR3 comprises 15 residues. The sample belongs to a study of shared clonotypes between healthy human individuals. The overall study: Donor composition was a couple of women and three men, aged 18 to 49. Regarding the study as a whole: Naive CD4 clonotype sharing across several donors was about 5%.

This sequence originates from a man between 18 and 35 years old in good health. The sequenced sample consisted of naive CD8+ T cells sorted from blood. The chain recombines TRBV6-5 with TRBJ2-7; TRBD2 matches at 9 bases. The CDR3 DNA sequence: TGTGCCAGCAGTCCGCGGACTAGCGCGTCCTACGAGCAGTACTTC. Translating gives CASSPRTSASYEQYF.